In this sample, the clone carrying this T cell receptor (beta chain) turned up many times. The antigen is unknown. The sample belongs to a study of T-cell reconstitution after alpha-beta-depleted transplantation in children. Study-wide points: Fresh T-cell production supplied most of the T-cell counts and diversity seen one year after transplant.

Unique molecular identifiers were incorporated during preparation of the TCRbeta library. TCRdb re-analysed the PCR reads in MiXCR, keeping a single row per CDR3 protein. The table has 150,000 to 250,000 distinct CDR3 sequences, approximately 6.8% seen once; the top ten hold approximately 4.1%. With 3 bases clipped from V and 4 bases from J, the junction kept 4 bases outside the gene matches. Germline CDR1 MDHEN, CDR2 SYDVKM. This CDR3 has 15 residues. The material was PBMCs, obtained before TCRalphabeta/CD19-depleted stem cell transplant. This TCR was sampled from a girl less than two years old with combined immunodeficiency, due to receive a stem cell transplant. V gene TRBV28 combines with J gene TRBJ2-3; 10 bases are a match to TRBD1. CDR3 nucleotide sequence: TGTGCCAGCAGTTTCCGGACAGGGGGATCAGATACGCAGTATTTT. It is translated as CASSFRTGGSDTQYF.